The clone carrying this TCR beta chain was seen ten or more times. This sample was taken from a study of T cells in Graves' hyperthyroidism and ophthalmopathy. RNA transcripts provided the source from which TCR beta CDR3 regions were amplified. TCR CDR3 underwent first-round RT-PCR with the HTBI primer set. MiXCR, applied by TCRdb to the multiplex PCR reads, yields one record per CDR3 protein. The sample has about 380,000 distinct CDR3 sequences; roughly 15% are singletons. The cohort's ophthalmopathy patients, a group with duration under 3 months, had a Clinical Activity Score of at least 3 and a NOSPECS grade of at least 4. From germline, CDR1 is MDHEN and CDR2 SYDVKM. V dropped 6 bases and J dropped 5; count of bases not matched to a gene: 11. The CDR3 consists of 16 residues.

V usage is TRBV28 and J usage is TRBJ1-4; TRBD1 matches at 8 bases. The TCR originated in a woman aged 25 to 39 with Graves' ophthalmopathy. Sequenced: blood. CDR3 sequence: CASRAGGLRRNEKLFF. The CDR3 DNA is TGTGCCAGCAGAGCAGGGGGCCTGCGTCGGAATGAAAAACTGTTTTTT.